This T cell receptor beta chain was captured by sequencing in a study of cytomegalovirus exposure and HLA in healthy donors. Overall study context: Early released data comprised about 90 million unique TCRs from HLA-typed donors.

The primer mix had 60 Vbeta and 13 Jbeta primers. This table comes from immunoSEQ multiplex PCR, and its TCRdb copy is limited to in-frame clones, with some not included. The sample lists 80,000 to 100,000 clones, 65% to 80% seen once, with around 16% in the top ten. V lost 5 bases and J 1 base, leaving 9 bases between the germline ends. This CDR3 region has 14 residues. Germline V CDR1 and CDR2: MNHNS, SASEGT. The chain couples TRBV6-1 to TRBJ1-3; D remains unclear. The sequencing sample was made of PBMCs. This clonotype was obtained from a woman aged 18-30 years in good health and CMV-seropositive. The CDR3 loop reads CASSPGGSGNTIYF. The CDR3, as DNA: TGTGCCAGCAGTCCCGGAGGGTCTGGAAACACCATATATTTT.